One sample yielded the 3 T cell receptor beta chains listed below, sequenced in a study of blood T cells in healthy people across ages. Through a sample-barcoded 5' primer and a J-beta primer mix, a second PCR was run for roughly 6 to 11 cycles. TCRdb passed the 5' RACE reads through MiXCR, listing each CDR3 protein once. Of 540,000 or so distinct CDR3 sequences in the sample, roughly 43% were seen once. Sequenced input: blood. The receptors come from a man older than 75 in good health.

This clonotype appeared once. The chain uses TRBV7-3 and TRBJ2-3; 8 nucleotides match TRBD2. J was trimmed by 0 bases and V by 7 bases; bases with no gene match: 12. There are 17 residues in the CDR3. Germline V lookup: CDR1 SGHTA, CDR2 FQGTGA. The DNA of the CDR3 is TGTGCCAGCAACTCAGGACTAGCTCGTTATAGCACAGATACGCAGTATTTT. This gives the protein CASNSGLARYSTDTQYF. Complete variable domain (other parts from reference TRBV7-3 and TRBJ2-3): GAGVSQTPSNKVTEKGKYVELRCDPISGHTALYWYRQSLGQGPEFLIYFQGTGAADDSGLPNDRFFAVRPEGSVSTLKIQRTERGDSAVYLCASNSGLARYSTDTQYFGPGTRLTVL.

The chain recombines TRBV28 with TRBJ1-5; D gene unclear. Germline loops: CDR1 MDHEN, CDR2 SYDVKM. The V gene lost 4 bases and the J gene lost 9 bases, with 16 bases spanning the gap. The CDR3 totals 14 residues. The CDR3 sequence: CASSSSHTSRPQHF. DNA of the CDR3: TGTGCCAGCAGTTCATCCCATACTTCGCGGCCCCAGCATTTT. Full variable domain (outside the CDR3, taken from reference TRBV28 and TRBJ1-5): DVKVTQSSRYLVKRTGEKVFLECVQDMDHENMFWYRQDPGLGLRLIYFSYDVKMKEKGDIPEGYSVSREKKERFSLILESASTNQTSMYLCASSSSHTSRPQHFGDGTRLSIL.

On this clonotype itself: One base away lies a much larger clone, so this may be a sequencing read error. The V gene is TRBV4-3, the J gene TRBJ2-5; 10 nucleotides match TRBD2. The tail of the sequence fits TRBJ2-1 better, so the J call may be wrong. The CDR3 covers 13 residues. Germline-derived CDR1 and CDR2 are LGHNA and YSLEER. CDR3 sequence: CASSRTSGETQFF. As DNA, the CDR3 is TGCGCCAGCAGCCGGACTAGCGGTGAGACCCAGTTCTTC.